The T cell receptor beta chain described here comes from a study of CD8+ T cells in alopecia areata (dated by TCRdb to 2016 to 2019). For the wider study: Treated patients were enrolled in an open-label pilot trial of oral tofacitinib, 5 to 10 mg twice daily, for moderate-to-severe alopecia areata. Tofacitinib was administered for 6 to 18 months, and 6 months of follow-up off drug were then conducted to assess delayed response and recurrence. The study used high-throughput TCRbeta sequencing to examine T cell clonal expansion in alopecia areata, in both the C3H/HeJ mouse model and human patients. Human TCRbeta sequencing covered scalp tissue and sorted CD4+ and CD8+ peripheral blood T cells from patchy and totalis/universalis alopecia areata patients and healthy controls. Biopsies were taken from tofacitinib-treated patients at baseline and again at 4 and 24 weeks into treatment, and several of those patients also had a later scalp biopsy. Clonality in the scalp was compared among normal scalp (n=4), patchy alopecia areata scalp (n=8), and alopecia totalis/universalis scalp (n=8). RNA came from the PAXgene miRNA kit for fixed scalp, the miRNeasy kit for PBMCs, and the RNeasy kit for mouse skin. immunoSEQ multiplex PCR using 35 Vbeta forward primers and 13 Jbeta reverse primers was used to amplify TCRbeta CDR3 regions. Study-level results and caveats: Compared with mice, TCR sequences shared between patients were less clear, possibly partly because of HLA diversity across the patient population. Unlike mouse skin, where gammadelta T cells dominate, normal human skin contains resident alphabeta T cells that get sequenced too, which complicates analysis of the scalp TCR repertoire. Lesional scalp, especially in alopecia totalis/universalis, showed higher clonality and more expanded CD8+ clones than normal scalp, suggesting antigenic drive.

The library was generated by the immunoSEQ multiplex PCR assay. To provide template for TCR sequencing, every sample had RNA extracted and reverse transcribed into cDNA. SuperScript III was used for first-strand cDNA synthesis, primed with a 2:1 mix of oligo-dT and random hexamers. A synthetic immune receptor repertoire was used to measure amplification bias, and any remaining bias was corrected computationally. The study's own analysis went as follows. Raw reads were preprocessed to remove errors, and CDR3 was defined by IMGT conventions from the conserved cysteine to phenylalanine. To get clonality, Shannon entropy was normalized by log2 of the number of productive unique TCRs and the result was subtracted from 1. Whether each scalp clone was CD4 or CD8 was inferred by checking scalp TCRbeta sequences against the CD4 and CD8 repertoires from sorted blood. The clones in this table, taken by TCRdb from immuneACCESS, are in-frame only. Not every clone is retained; where verified, under half of the shortfall comes from an unresolved V gene, and the cause of the rest is unknown. V, J and clone size reflect that table, while D and trimming were determined from the DNA. The sample profile shows 61,000 or so clones; about 96% of them were found once. Clones ranked in the top ten supply 20% to 30% of the sample.

The sample's time point, from its label and the paper: baseline before oral tofacitinib. Lesional scalp punch biopsies and peripheral blood were collected from alopecia areata patients. PBMCs were isolated by density centrifugation and stained for CD3, CD4 and CD8, and CD4+ and CD8+ T cells were sorted on a FACSAria. A word on this clone: The antigen it binds to is not known. Within one base of it there is no much larger clone, and no base qualities were kept.

V and J lose 5 bases and 7 bases, and a span of 21 bases separates them. Measured from the cysteine to the phenylalanine, the CDR3 is 15 residues long. Only CDR3 DNA is held: 45 bases, read in frame from base 1. CDR1 and CDR2 were assigned from the germline V gene (reference sequence) as MNHEY and SMNVEV. The sequencing here drew on CD8+ T cells sorted from blood, taken at week 0. The V and J segments used are TRBV27 and TRBJ2-7; TRBD2 is a possible D gene, resting on 7 matching bases. This TCR was recovered from a human donor with alopecia areata. The CDR3 loop reads CASSPSGGGGEEQYF. The DNA reads as follows: TGTGCCAGCAGTCCATCTGGGGGGGGCGGAGAGGAGCAGTACTTC.